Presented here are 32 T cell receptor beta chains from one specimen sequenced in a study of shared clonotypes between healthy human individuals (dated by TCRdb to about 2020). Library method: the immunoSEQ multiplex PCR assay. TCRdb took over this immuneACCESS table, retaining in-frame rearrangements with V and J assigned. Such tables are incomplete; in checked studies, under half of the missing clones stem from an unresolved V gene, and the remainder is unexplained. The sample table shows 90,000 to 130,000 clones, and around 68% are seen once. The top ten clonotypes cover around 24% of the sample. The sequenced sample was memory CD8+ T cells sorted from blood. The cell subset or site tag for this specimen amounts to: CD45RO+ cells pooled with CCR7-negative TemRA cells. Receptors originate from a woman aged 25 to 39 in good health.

The CDR3 protein is CASSRTSGPGDNEQFF. CDR3 bases: TGCGCCAGCAGCCGGACTAGCGGCCCCGGCGACAATGAGCAGTTCTTC. This sequence joins TRBV4-1 and TRBJ2-1; 10 bases line up with TRBD2. The trim removed 4 bases at V and 5 bases at J, leaving 8 bases unmatched. The germline V gene has CDR1 MGHRA and CDR2 YSYEKL. CDR3 length equals 16 residues.

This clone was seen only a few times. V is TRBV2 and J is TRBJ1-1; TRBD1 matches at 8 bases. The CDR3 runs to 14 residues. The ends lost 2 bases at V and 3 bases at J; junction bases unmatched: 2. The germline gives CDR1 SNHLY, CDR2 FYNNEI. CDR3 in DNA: TGTGCCAGCAGTGAACAGGGGGCTTACACTGAAGCTTTCTTT. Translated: CASSEQGAYTEAFF.

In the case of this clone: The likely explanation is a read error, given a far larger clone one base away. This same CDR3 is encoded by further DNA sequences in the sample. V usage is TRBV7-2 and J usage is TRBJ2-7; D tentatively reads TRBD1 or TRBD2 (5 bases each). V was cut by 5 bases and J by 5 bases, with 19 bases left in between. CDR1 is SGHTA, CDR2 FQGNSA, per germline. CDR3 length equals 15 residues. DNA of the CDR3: TGTGCCAGCAGCCTAGGGGCGGCTAGCTTTAACGAGCAGTACTTC. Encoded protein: CASSLGAASFNEQYF.

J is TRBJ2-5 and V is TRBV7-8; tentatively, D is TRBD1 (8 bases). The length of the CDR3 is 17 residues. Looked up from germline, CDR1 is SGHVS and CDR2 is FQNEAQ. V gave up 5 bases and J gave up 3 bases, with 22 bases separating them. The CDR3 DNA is TGTGCCAGCAGCCTTTACGGGACAGGTCGGGGGGAAGAGACCCAGTACTTC. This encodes CASSLYGTGRGEETQYF.

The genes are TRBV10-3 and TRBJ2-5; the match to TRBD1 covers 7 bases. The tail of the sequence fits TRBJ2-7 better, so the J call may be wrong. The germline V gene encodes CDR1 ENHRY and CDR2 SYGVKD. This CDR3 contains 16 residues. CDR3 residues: CAISDPTGTTHYEQYF. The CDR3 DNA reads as TGTGCCATCAGTGACCCGACAGGGACGACCCACTACGAGCAGTACTTC.

The CDR3 nucleotides are TGTGCCAGCAGTCGGGTTGTAGCGGGAGAACAGACCCAGTACTTC. As protein: CASSRVVAGEQTQYF. This chain uses TRBV2 with TRBJ2-5, with 9 nucleotides matching TRBD2. The V gene end was trimmed by 5 bases and the J gene end by 6 bases; junction bases not matched to a gene: 10. This CDR3 is 15 amino acids long. The germline V gene encodes CDR1 SNHLY and CDR2 FYNNEI.

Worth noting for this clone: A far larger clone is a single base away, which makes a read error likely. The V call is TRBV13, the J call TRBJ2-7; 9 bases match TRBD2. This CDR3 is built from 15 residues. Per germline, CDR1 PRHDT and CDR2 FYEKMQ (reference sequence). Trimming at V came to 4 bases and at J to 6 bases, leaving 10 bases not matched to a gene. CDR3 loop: CASSSRDSGSCEQYF. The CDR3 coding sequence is TGTGCCAGCAGCTCCAGAGATAGCGGGAGCTGCGAGCAGTACTTC.

Written as DNA, the CDR3 is TGTGCCAGCAGTGACTCCCGGGGCGGTGAGCAGTTCTTC. Amino acids: CASSDSRGGEQFF. This rearrangement joins TRBV6-4 to TRBJ2-1; D is tentatively TRBD1 or TRBD2 (5 bases each). The germline V gene encodes CDR1 MRHNA and CDR2 SNTAGT. This CDR3 has 13 residues. Trimming took off 0 bases at V and 9 bases at J, with 9 bases between the two ends.

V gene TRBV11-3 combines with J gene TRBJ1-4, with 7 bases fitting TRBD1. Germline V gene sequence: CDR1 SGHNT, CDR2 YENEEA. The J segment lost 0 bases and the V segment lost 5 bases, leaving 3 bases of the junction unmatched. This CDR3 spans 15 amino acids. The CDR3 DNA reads TGTGCCAGCAGCGGGGGGACAGCAACTAATGAAAAACTGTTTTTT. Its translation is CASSGGTATNEKLFF.

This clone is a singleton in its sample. The CDR3 DNA sequence: TGTGCCAGTAGTCAGACAGCGGGCAATCAGCCCCAGCATTTT. Translating gives CASSQTAGNQPQHF. The chain employs TRBV19 and TRBJ1-5, with D perhaps matching TRBD1 (5 bases). Germline CDR1 and CDR2: LNHDA and SQIVND (reference sequence). Trimming left V 5 bases short and J 2 bases short, with 10 bases between. The CDR3 is made up of 14 amino acids.

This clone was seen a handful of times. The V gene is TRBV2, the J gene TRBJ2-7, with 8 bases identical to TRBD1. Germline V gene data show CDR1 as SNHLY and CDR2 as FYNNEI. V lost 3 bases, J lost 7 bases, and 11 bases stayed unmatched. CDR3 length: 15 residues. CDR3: CASSEGQVAPGEQYF. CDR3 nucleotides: TGTGCCAGCAGTGAGGGACAGGTAGCTCCTGGGGAGCAGTACTTC.

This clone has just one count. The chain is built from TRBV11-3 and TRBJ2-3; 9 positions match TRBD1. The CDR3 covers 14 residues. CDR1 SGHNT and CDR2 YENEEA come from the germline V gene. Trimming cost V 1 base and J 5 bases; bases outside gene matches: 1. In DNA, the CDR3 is TGTGCCAGCAGCTTAGGGGACAGGGAAGATACGCAGTATTTT. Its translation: CASSLGDREDTQYF.

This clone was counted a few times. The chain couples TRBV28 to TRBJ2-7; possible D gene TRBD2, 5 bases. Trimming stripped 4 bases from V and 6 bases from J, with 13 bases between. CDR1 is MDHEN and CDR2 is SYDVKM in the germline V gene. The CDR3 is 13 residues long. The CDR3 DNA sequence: TGTGCCAGCAGTTCCCAGGCTAGCATCGAGCAGTACTTC. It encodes CASSSQASIEQYF.

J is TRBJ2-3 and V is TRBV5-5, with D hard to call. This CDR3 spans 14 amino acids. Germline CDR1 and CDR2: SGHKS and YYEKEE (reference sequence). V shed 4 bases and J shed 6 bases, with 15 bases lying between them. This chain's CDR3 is CASSPGQTRDTQYF. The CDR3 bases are TGTGCCAGCAGCCCCGGCCAGACTCGGGATACGCAGTATTTT. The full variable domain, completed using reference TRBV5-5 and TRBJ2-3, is DAGVTQSPTHLIKTRGQQVTLRCSPISGHKSVSWYQQVLGQGPQFIFQYYEKEERGRGNFPDRFSARQFPNYSSELNVNALLLGDSALYLCASSPGQTRDTQYFGPGTRLTVL.

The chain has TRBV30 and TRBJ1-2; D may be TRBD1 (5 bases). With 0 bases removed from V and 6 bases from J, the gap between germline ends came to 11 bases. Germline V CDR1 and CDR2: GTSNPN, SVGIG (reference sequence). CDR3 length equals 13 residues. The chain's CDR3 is CAWSVGVGNGYTF. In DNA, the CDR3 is TGTGCCTGGAGTGTGGGGGTCGGGAATGGCTACACCTTC.

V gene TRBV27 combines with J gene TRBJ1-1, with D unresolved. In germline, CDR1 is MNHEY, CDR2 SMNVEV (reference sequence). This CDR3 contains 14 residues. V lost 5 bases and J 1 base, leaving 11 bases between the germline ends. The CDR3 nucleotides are TGTGCCAGCAGTCTGTTCGACACGAACACTGAAGCTTTCTTT. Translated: CASSLFDTNTEAFF.

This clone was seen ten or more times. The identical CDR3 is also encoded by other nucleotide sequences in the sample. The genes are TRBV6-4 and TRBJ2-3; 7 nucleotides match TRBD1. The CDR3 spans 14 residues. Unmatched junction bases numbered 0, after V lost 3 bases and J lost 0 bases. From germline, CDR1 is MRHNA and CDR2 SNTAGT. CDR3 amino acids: CASSEQGSTDTQYF. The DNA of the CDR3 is TGTGCCAGCAGTGAACAGGGGAGCACAGATACGCAGTATTTT.

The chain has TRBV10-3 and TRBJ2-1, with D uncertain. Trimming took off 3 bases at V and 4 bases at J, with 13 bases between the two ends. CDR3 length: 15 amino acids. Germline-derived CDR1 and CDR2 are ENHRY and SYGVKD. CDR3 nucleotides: TGTGCCATCAGTGATTTGGCAGTCTATTACAATGAGCAGTTCTTC. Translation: CAISDLAVYYNEQFF.

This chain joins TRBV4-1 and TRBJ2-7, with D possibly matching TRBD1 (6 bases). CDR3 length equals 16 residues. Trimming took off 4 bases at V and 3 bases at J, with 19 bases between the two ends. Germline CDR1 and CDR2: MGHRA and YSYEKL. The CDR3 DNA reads TGCGCCAGCAGCCTACCAACAGGGACACTCTTCTACGAGCAGTACTTC. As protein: CASSLPTGTLFYEQYF.

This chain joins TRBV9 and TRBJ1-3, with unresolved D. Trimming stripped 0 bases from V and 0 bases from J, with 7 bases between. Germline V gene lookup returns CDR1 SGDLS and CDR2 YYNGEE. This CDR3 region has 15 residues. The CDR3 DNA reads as TGTGCCAGCAGCGTAGGGGTAAGCTCTGGAAACACCATATATTTT. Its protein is CASSVGVSSGNTIYF.

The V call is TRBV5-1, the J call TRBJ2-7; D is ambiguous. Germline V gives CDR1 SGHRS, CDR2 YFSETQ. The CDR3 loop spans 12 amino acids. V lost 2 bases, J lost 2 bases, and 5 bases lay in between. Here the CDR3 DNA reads TGCGCCAGCAGCTTTGTCCCCTACGAGCAGTACTTC. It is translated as CASSFVPYEQYF. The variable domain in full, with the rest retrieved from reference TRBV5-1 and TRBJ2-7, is KAGVTQTPRYLIKTRGQQVTLSCSPISGHRSVSWYQQTPGQGLQFLFEYFSETQRNKGNFPGRFSGRQFSNSRSEMNVSTLELGDSALYLCASSFVPYEQYFGPGTRLTVT.

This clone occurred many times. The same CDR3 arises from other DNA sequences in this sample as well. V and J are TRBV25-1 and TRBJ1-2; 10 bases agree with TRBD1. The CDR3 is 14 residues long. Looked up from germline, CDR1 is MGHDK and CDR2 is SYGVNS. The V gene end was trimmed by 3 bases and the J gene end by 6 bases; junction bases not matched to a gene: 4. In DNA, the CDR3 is TGTGCCAGCAGTGAGTTCGACAGGGGGCATGGCTACACCTTC. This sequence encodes CASSEFDRGHGYTF.

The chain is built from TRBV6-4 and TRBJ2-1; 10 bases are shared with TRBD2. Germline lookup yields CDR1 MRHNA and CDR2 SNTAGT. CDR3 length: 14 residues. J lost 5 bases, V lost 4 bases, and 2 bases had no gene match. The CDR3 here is CASSAGLANNEQFF. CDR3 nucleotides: TGTGCCAGCAGTGCGGGACTAGCGAACAATGAGCAGTTCTTC.

CDR3 sequence (DNA): TGTGCCATCAGCGAAGGACTAGCGGGAGGTGAGGAGACCCAGTACTTC. This translates into CAISEGLAGGEETQYF. The chain uses TRBV10-3 and TRBJ2-5, with 14 bases identical to TRBD2. J was trimmed by 5 bases and V by 6 bases; bases with no gene match: 8. CDR3 length: 16 residues. From germline, CDR1 is ENHRY and CDR2 SYGVKD.

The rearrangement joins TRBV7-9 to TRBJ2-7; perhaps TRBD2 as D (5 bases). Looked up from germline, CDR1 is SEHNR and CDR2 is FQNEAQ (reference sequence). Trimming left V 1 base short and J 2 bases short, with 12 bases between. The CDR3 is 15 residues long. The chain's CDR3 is CASSLVLDGTYEQYF. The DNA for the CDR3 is TGTGCCAGCAGCTTAGTTCTGGACGGGACCTACGAGCAGTACTTC. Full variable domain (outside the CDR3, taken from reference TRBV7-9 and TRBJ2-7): DTGVSQNPRHKITKRGQNVTFRCDPISEHNRLYWYRQTLGQGPEFLTYFQNEAQLEKSRLLSDRFSAERPKGSFSTLEIQRTEQGDSAMYLCASSLVLDGTYEQYFGPGTRLTVT.

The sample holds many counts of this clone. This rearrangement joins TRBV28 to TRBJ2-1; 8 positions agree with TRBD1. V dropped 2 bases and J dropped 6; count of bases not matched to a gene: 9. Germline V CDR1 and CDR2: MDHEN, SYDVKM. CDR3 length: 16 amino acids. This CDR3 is CASSLEPGQVSNEQFF. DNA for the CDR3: TGTGCCAGCAGTTTAGAGCCGGGACAGGTGAGCAATGAGCAGTTCTTC.

CDR3 DNA sequence: TGTGCCAGCAAACCGAGCAGGGACAGCCCCTACGAGCAGTACTTC. Its translation: CASKPSRDSPYEQYF. This rearrangement joins TRBV27 to TRBJ2-7, with TRBD1 matching over 7 bases. In germline, CDR1 is MNHEY, CDR2 SMNVEV (reference sequence). This CDR3 contains 15 residues. With V trimmed by 7 bases and J by 2 bases, 11 bases remained unmatched.

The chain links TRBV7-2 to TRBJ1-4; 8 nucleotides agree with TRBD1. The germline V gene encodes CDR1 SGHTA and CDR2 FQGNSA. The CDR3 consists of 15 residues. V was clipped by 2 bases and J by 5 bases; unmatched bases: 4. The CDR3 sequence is CASSLRTGRNEKLFF. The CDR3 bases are TGTGCCAGCAGCTTAAGGACAGGGCGAAATGAAAAACTGTTTTTT.

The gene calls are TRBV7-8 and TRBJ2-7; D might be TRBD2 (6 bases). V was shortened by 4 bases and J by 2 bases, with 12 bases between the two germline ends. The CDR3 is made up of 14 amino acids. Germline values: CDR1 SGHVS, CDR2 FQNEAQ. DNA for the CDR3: TGTGCCAGCAGCTACAGTGGGAGGACCTACGAGCAGTACTTC. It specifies CASSYSGRTYEQYF.

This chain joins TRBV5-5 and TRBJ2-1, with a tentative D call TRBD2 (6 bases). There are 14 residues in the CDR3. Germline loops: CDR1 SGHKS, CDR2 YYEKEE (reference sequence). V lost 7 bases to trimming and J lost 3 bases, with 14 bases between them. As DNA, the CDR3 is TGTGCCAGCGAGATGGCGGGAAACTACAATGAGCAGTTCTTC. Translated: CASEMAGNYNEQFF.

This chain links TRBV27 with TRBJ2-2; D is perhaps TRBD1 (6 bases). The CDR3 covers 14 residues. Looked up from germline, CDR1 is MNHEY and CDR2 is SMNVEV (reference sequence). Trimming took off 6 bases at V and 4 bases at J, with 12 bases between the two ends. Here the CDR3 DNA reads TGTGCCAGCAGCCCTACAGGGCGCACCGGGGAGCTGTTTTTT. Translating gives CASSPTGRTGELFF.

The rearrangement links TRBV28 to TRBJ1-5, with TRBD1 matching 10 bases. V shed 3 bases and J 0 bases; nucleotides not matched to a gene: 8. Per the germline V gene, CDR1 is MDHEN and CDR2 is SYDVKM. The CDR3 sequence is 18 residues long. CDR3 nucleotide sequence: TGTGCCAGCAGTTTTTGGGGACAGGGGTTTTCTAGCAATCAGCCCCAGCATTTT. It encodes CASSFWGQGFSSNQPQHF.